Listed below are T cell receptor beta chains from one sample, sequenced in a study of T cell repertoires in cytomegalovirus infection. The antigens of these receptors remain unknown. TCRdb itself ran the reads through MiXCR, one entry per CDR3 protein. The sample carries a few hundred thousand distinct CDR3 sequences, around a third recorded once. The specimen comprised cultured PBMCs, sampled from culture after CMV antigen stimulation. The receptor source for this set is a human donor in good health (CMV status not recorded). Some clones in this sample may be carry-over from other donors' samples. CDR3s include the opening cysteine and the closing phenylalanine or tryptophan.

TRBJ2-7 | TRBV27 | CASSSRGPTPQEQYF
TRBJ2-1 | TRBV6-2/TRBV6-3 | CASSYGTNYNEQFF
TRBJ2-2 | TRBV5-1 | CASRVRRSGELFF
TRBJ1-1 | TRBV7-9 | CASSPSRIGVPPNTEAFF
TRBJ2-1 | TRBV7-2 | CASSLARLPNEQFF
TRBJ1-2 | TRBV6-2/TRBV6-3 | CASSQGLGQGGYYGYTF
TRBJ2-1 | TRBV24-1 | CATSGRPSGSQLAQSNEQFF
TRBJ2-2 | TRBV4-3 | CASSQVSAIGELFF
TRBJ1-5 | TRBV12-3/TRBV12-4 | CASSPQRARRHSNQPQHF
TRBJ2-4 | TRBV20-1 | CSAPGEAKNIQYF
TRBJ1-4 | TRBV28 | CASSLIPRNEKLFF
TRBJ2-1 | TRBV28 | CASNRGSYNEQFF
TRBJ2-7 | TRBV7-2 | CASSFYGGGDSYEQYF
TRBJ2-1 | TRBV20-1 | CSAVNEYNEQFF
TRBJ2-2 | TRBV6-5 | CASSKTGTGELFF
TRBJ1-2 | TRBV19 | CASSMFGQGYGYTF
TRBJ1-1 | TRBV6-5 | CASSYRTGNAEAFF
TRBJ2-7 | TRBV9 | CASSWTSDSYEQYF